A selection of T cell receptor beta chains follows, all from one sample in a study of blood T cells in healthy people across ages. TCRdb passed the 5' RACE reads through MiXCR, listing each CDR3 protein once. The data contain fewer than 2,000,000 distinct CDR3 sequences, roughly 30% of them singletons. The sample consisted of blood. These receptors were taken from a woman aged 25 to 39 in good health. CDR3s include the opening cysteine and the closing phenylalanine or tryptophan. A D gene is named only where the DNA matches it firmly. The size of a clone is reported for some rows only, either as once, few or many, or as a class for expanded clones.

clone size: few; D gene: TRBD1; V gene: TRBV27; J gene: TRBJ2-7; CDR3 DNA: TGTGCCAGCAGTTTAACCGCCACAGGGGGAGGCGAGCAGTACTTC; CDR3 protein: CASSLTATGGGEQYF
clone size: .; D gene: .; V gene: TRBV3-1; J gene: TRBJ1-5; CDR3 DNA: TGTGCCAGCAGCCAGTGGGGGGTTGGCAATCAGCCCCAGCATTTT; CDR3 protein: CASSQWGVGNQPQHF
clone size: .; D gene: TRBD2; V gene: TRBV20-1; J gene: TRBJ2-1; CDR3 DNA: TGCAGTGCTCCTTCCCTTAGCGGGGTCGGGAATGAGCAGTTCTTC; CDR3 protein: CSAPSLSGVGNEQFF
clone size: few; D gene: TRBD2; V gene: TRBV4-2; J gene: TRBJ2-3; CDR3 DNA: TGTGCCAGCAGCCCCCGACTAGCGGGGGGGCTGACAGATACGCAGTATTTT; CDR3 protein: CASSPRLAGGLTDTQYF
clone size: .; D gene: .; V gene: TRBV7-9; J gene: TRBJ2-1; CDR3 DNA: TGTGCCAGCAGCTCCTGGCAGGTTTCCGTATACAATGAGCAGTTCTTC; CDR3 protein: CASSSWQVSVYNEQFF
clone size: once; D gene: .; V gene: TRBV6-5; J gene: TRBJ2-1; CDR3 DNA: TGTGCCAGCAGTTACTTCGAGGGGGATGAGCAGTTCTTC; CDR3 protein: CASSYFEGDEQFF
clone size: few; D gene: .; V gene: TRBV20-1; J gene: TRBJ2-7; CDR3 DNA: TGCAGTGCTAGGGGGCATTTGGGCAGAGCGTACGAGCAGTACTTC; CDR3 protein: CSARGHLGRAYEQYF
clone size: .; D gene: TRBD1; V gene: TRBV4-2; J gene: TRBJ2-1; CDR3 DNA: TGTGCCAGCAGCCAAGAAGCCCCGGGACAGGAGTACAATGAGCAGTTCTTC; CDR3 protein: CASSQEAPGQEYNEQFF
clone size: .; D gene: .; V gene: TRBV3-1; J gene: TRBJ2-3; CDR3 DNA: TGTGCCAGCAGCCCCCGGAACCGGCTAGAAGGGCATACGCAGTATTTT; CDR3 protein: CASSPRNRLEGHTQYF
clone size: .; D gene: .; V gene: TRBV4-1; J gene: TRBJ2-1; CDR3 DNA: TGCGCCAGTGGGAGGCCTCTAGGAAATGAGCAGTTCTTC; CDR3 protein: CASGRPLGNEQFF
clone size: many; D gene: .; V gene: TRBV12-3/TRBV12-4; J gene: TRBJ2-7; CDR3 DNA: TGTGCCAGCAGTCCCCGACGGGTCTACGAGCAGTACTTC; CDR3 protein: CASSPRRVYEQYF
clone size: .; D gene: .; V gene: TRBV7-3; J gene: TRBJ2-1; CDR3 DNA: TGTGCCGGCAGTTCCGGCGACAATGAGCAGTTCTTC; CDR3 protein: CAGSSGDNEQFF
clone size: few; D gene: TRBD1; V gene: TRBV20-1; J gene: TRBJ2-7; CDR3 DNA: TGCAGTGCTGGGTCGACAGGGTCCCACGAGCAGTACTTC; CDR3 protein: CSAGSTGSHEQYF
clone size: few; D gene: TRBD1; V gene: TRBV7-3; J gene: TRBJ2-6; CDR3 DNA: TGTGCCAGCGGGCCAGATAATGGGGGACAGGACCCCTCTGGGGCCAACGTCCTGACTTTC; CDR3 protein: CASGPDNGGQDPSGANVLTF
clone size: .; D gene: .; V gene: TRBV3-1; J gene: TRBJ2-5; CDR3 DNA: TGTGCCAGCAAACTGAGCTCTGGAGAGACCCAGTACTTC; CDR3 protein: CASKLSSGETQYF
clone size: .; D gene: .; V gene: TRBV4-1; J gene: TRBJ2-6; CDR3 DNA: TGCGCCAGCAGCCCTATAAGGGCCCTACGAGCCTCTGGGGCCAACGTCCTGACTTTC; CDR3 protein: CASSPIRALRASGANVLTF
clone size: .; D gene: .; V gene: TRBV6-1; J gene: TRBJ1-5; CDR3 DNA: TGTGCCAGCAGGGATACCGGGACTTGGCAGCATTTT; CDR3 protein: CASRDTGTWQHF